The TCR beta chain described here comes from a study of blood T cell repertoires in COVID-19. Turning to the study itself: Collection of acute and convalescent COVID-19 samples took place in the United States, Italy and Spain.

Under the authors' procedure: Amplification of reference gene primers provided the estimated nucleated cell counts. Libraries were prepared by immunoSEQ multiplex PCR; TCRdb keeps only in-frame clonotypes and omits some of them. Clone size and the V and J calls come from that table; the DNA yielded D and trimming. Here the sample spans fewer than 250,000 clones, 85% being singletons. Germline CDR1 and CDR2: WSHSY and SAAADI. The CDR3 is 15 amino acids. Trimming left V 2 bases short and J 5 bases short, with 12 bases between. The TCR was taken from a woman in her sixties with active or convalescent COVID-19. The specimen was peripheral blood. The V gene is TRBV10-2, the J gene TRBJ1-4; D remains unclear. In DNA form, the CDR3 reads TGCGCCAGCAGTGAGGTATCCAGGCCGAATGAAAAACTGTTTTTT. This translates into CASSEVSRPNEKLFF.